Listed below are T cell receptor beta chains from one sample, sequenced in a study of T cells in tuberculosis. Using immunoSEQ multiplex PCR, the repertoire was profiled, and TCRdb retains in-frame clones only, with some absent. The data show roughly 45,000 clones, approximately 94% seen once. Sequencing input: PBMCs. The receptors originated from a donor between 10 and 29 years old with latent tuberculosis or without tuberculosis infection. Some clones in this sample may be carry-over from other donors' samples. CDR3s leave out the opening cysteine and the closing phenylalanine or tryptophan.

v_gene	j_gene	CDR3aa
TRBV7-2	TRBJ1-3	ASSLAVRNTIY
TRBV2	TRBJ1-1	ASRDRGYEAF
TRBV5-1	TRBJ2-5	ASLYSSGETQY
TRBV4-1	TRBJ1-3	ASSQGHNSGNTIY
TRBV5-4	TRBJ2-1	ASSLEASSYNEQF
TRBV5-1	TRBJ2-3	ASRLGLAEHSTDTQY
TRBV2	TRBJ1-5	ASSTHNDRFSNQPQH
TRBV11-3	TRBJ2-3	ASSFEGSSTDTQY
TRBV7-2	TRBJ2-7	ASSLGFGGKRPRSYEQY
TRBV4-2	TRBJ1-2	ASSQDLLANYGYT
TRBV7-8	TRBJ2-7	ASSSYKLAGGPSKVQY
TRBV4-2	TRBJ2-2	ASSQGAHQRITGELF
TRBV7-9	TRBJ1-2	ASSSRAKRQYGYT
TRBV14	TRBJ1-2	ASSQRGKGYT
TRBV20-1	TRBJ2-3	SADRGGSQY
TRBV30	TRBJ1-2	AWMEYGYT
TRBV7-9	TRBJ2-5	ASSLAGGAETQY
TRBV7-2	TRBJ1-2	ASSLVAELTHYGYT
TRBV28	TRBJ2-6	ASTVSSGANVLT
TRBV6-1	TRBJ2-5	ASSEQRSSGRAYQETQY
TRBV9	TRBJ2-7	ASSARDYFEHYEQY
TRBV6-4	TRBJ2-2	ASSDRDNGELF
TRBV28	TRBJ1-2	ASSVTGARYGYT
TRBV5-1	TRBJ1-4	ASSALTGEFNEKLF
TRBV19	TRBJ2-5	ASSIVGIAVPY
TRBV18	TRBJ1-1	ASSPERGTEAF
TRBV27	TRBJ2-2	ASSSGQGGTGELF
TRBV2	TRBJ2-7	ATRLSSYEQY
TRBV4-1	TRBJ2-1	ASSQVWDRGQSEQF
TRBV7-2	TRBJ2-7	ASSFRAGASYEQY
TRBV4-3	TRBJ1-2	ASSQQTEARGYT
TRBV30	TRBJ2-5	AWSKGARETQY
TRBV9	TRBJ1-1	ASSGLQPNTEAF
TRBV5-1	TRBJ2-7	ASSLAIGREQY
TRBV5-1	TRBJ2-1	ASSPTTPYNEQF
TRBV4-2	TRBJ1-3	ASSPRNGEGTGNTIY
TRBV19	TRBJ2-2	ATKMDRGIAGELF
TRBV9	TRBJ2-3	ASSVTNLAGEADTQY
TRBV7-8	TRBJ2-3	ASSLSGTGGRSWY
TRBV2	TRBJ1-5	ASGTGSFRDQPQH
TRBV14	TRBJ2-4	ASSQAGQRDWNIQY
TRBV18	TRBJ1-1	ASSQDRTDTEAF
TRBV19	TRBJ1-1	ASRKEPTGSGEAF
TRBV7-6	TRBJ2-7	ASSLFENEYEQY
TRBV9	TRBJ2-2	ASSSPGEGNTGELF
TRBV15	TRBJ1-2	ATSREANYGYT
TRBV29-1	TRBJ2-2	SVPKVGGKTGELF
TRBV6-4	TRBJ1-1	ASRNQGMNTEAF
TRBV9	TRBJ2-1	ASSVQASYNEQF